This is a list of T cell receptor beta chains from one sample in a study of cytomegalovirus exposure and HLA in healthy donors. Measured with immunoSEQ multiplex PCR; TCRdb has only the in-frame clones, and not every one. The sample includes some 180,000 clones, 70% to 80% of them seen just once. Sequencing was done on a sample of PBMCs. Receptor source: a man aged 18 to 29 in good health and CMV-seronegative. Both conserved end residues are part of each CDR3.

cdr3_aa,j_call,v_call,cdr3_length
CASSLDGSSGNTIYF,TRBJ1-3,TRBV28,15
CAWSVRRIAGGIYEQYF,TRBJ2-7,TRBV30,17
CASSPRLEYEQFF,TRBJ2-1,TRBV4-1,13
CAWSAGSYGYTF,TRBJ1-2,TRBV30,12
CASSEAQQFF,TRBJ2-1,TRBV6-1,10
CASSLEPLVGRRYTF,TRBJ1-2,TRBV5-1,15
CASSRQGAVSYEQYF,TRBJ2-7,TRBV28,15
CAWRLRDSYEQYF,TRBJ2-7,TRBV30,13
CASSPLTGLPDTQYF,TRBJ2-3,TRBV19,15
CASSLTGPYEQYF,TRBJ2-7,TRBV28,13
CASSLGDRESSYEQYF,TRBJ2-7,TRBV5-1,16
CASSFLRLAGVTQYF,TRBJ2-5,TRBV27,15
CASSSPWTSGSPALSYEQYF,TRBJ2-7,TRBV28,20
CASSPRQVIEYGYTF,TRBJ1-2,TRBV18,15
CAISDYDNYGYTF,TRBJ1-2,TRBV10-3,13
CASSLGRMETQYF,TRBJ2-5,TRBV7-2,13
CASSIRGLTGELFF,TRBJ2-2,TRBV19,14
CASSPGTKNTEAFF,TRBJ1-1,TRBV5-4,14
CASSSGFGTEAFF,TRBJ1-1,TRBV6-1,13
CASSSIGSENTEAFF,TRBJ1-1,TRBV28,15
CASSRWQTGNTEAFF,TRBJ1-1,TRBV11-2,15
CASYEIGTTGEQYF,TRBJ2-7,TRBV27,14
CASSQGLGAGNGDTQYF,TRBJ2-3,TRBV4-1,17
CAISEVGGGNTIYF,TRBJ1-3,TRBV10-3,14
CASSGPDSNQPQHF,TRBJ1-5,TRBV9,14
CALGPGVGTDTQYF,TRBJ2-3,TRBV10-3,14
CAWLRSSYEQYF,TRBJ2-7,TRBV30,12
CASSYGTSGRRYTGELFF,TRBJ2-2,TRBV7-3,18
CASSLNPGPDTQYF,TRBJ2-3,TRBV7-3,14
CAISGSNQPQHF,TRBJ1-5,TRBV28,12
CASSYEPTGRRGTQYF,TRBJ2-5,TRBV7-9,16
CATSSPITGETQYF,TRBJ2-5,TRBV15,14
CASSGRQANTEAFF,TRBJ1-1,TRBV2,14
CAWRLGRGPQETQYF,TRBJ2-5,TRBV30,15
CASSLGGDYGYTF,TRBJ1-2,TRBV5-5,13
CASSVGREANYGYTF,TRBJ1-2,TRBV9,15
CASSELYRGRSQPQHF,TRBJ1-5,TRBV6-1,16
CAISRQGQETQYF,TRBJ2-5,TRBV10-3,13
CASGDRAHEQYF,TRBJ2-7,TRBV28,12
CSVTGVNEQFF,TRBJ2-1,TRBV29-1,11
CASSRTSGGINEQFF,TRBJ2-1,TRBV27,15
CASSFSGGEETQYF,TRBJ2-5,TRBV9,14
CASSVIGRGLSQPQHF,TRBJ1-5,TRBV27,16
CASSEGQGFGTEAFF,TRBJ1-1,TRBV10-1,15
CASSGRGQGYTEAFF,TRBJ1-1,TRBV2,15
CALFFGGSYEQYF,TRBJ2-7,TRBV30,13
CASSGYRVSANYGYTF,TRBJ1-2,TRBV6-6,16
CTSQRYEQYF,TRBJ2-7,TRBV1,10
CASEGQGNEQFF,TRBJ2-1,TRBV7-9,12
CASSLRQVYNEQFF,TRBJ2-1,TRBV5-6,14
CASSVCRLGQGDPIGNQPQHF,TRBJ1-5,TRBV9,21
CSVERSDSWYF,TRBJ2-5,TRBV29-1,11
CASRDSRSSYNEQFF,TRBJ2-1,TRBV11-1,15
CASSVGGMDYGYTF,TRBJ1-2,TRBV6-1,14
CASSEGWTGDGAYTF,TRBJ1-2,TRBV6-1,15
CASSFPQGKKKADTQYF,TRBJ2-3,TRBV28,17
CASTSPSGLSYEQYF,TRBJ2-7,TRBV28,15